The 27 T cell receptor beta chains given below trace back to one sample, sequenced in a study of Graves' ophthalmopathy and Graves' hyperthyroidism. RNA served as the template for amplifying TCR beta CDR3 regions. HTBI primers were used in a first-round RT-PCR, which preceded a second-round multiplex PCR. One entry per CDR3 protein results from TCRdb running MiXCR on the multiplex PCR reads. The table includes 600,000 to 650,000 distinct CDR3 sequences, 20% to 25% detected once. Sequenced input: peripheral blood. All receptors come from a woman aged 18-29 years with stable Graves' hyperthyroidism. Some clones in this sample may be carry-over from other donors' samples.

This clonotype has ten or more counts. The rearrangement links TRBV19 to TRBJ1-1; the D is unclear. Germline V lookup: CDR1 LNHDA, CDR2 SQIVND (reference sequence). The CDR3 covers 14 residues. The V end was cut by 4 bases, the J end by 0 bases, with 9 bases between. CDR3 sequence (DNA): TGTGCCAGTAGTAATCAGGTTATGAACACTGAAGCTTTCTTT. It is translated as CASSNQVMNTEAFF.

This clonotype came up a few times. J is TRBJ2-7 and V is TRBV6-2 or TRBV6-3; no clear D gene. With 7 bases removed from V and 3 bases from J, the gap between germline ends came to 13 bases. Germline V lookup: CDR1 MNHEY, CDR2 SVGEGT. The CDR3 contains 13 residues. This CDR3 reads CASTGYSFYEQYF. The CDR3 nucleotides are TGTGCCAGCACTGGCTACTCCTTCTACGAGCAGTACTTC.

This clonotype was recorded many times. The rearrangement links TRBV20-1 to TRBJ1-5; D perhaps matches TRBD1 (5 bases). The CDR3 loop spans 14 amino acids. V dropped 4 bases and J dropped 4 bases, with 14 bases sitting between them. Germline CDR1 and CDR2: DFQATT and SNEGSKA (reference sequence). The CDR3 spells CSAITGHPNQPQHF. The CDR3 nucleotides read TGCAGTGCTATTACCGGACACCCAAATCAGCCCCAGCATTTT.

Many counts were recorded for this clonotype. V and J are TRBV6-5 and TRBJ1-5, with 8 bases identical to TRBD1. Per germline, CDR1 MNHEY and CDR2 SVGAGI. V gave up 1 base and J gave up 8 bases; unmatched junction bases: 7. This CDR3 region has 15 residues. CDR3 in DNA: TGTGCCAGCAGTTACTTGACAGGGGCCTTGGAGCCCCAGCATTTT. Residues: CASSYLTGALEPQHF.

This clonotype was seen at least ten times. The J gene is TRBJ1-1, the V gene TRBV15; D may be TRBD1 (6 bases). The V end lost 4 bases, the J end lost 1 base, and 13 bases lay between the germline ends. Germline V gene sequence: CDR1 LNHNV, CDR2 YYDKDF (reference sequence). This CDR3 contains 15 residues. The CDR3 region has the DNA TGTGCCACCAGCATCAACAGACAGGCGAACACTGAAGCTTTCTTT. Protein sequence: CATSINRQANTEAFF. The variable domain in full, with the rest retrieved from reference TRBV15 and TRBJ1-1, is DAMVIQNPRYQVTQFGKPVTLSCSQTLNHNVMYWYQQKSSQAPKLLFHYYDKDFNNEADTPDNFQSRRPNTSFCFLDIRSPGLGDTAMYLCATSINRQANTEAFFGQGTRLTVV.

This clonotype showed up many times. The chain links TRBV28 to TRBJ1-5; D is unresolved. This CDR3 is 16 amino acids long. Germline CDR1 reads MDHEN; CDR2 reads SYDVKM. The V and J ends lost 3 bases and 0 bases respectively, with 12 bases between them. The CDR3 protein is CASSFRISVSNQPQHF. CDR3 DNA sequence: TGTGCCAGCAGTTTTAGGATTTCGGTTAGCAATCAGCCCCAGCATTTT. The entire variable domain, with the rest obtained from reference TRBV28 and TRBJ1-5, is as follows: DVKVTQSSRYLVKRTGEKVFLECVQDMDHENMFWYRQDPGLGLRLIYFSYDVKMKEKGDIPEGYSVSREKKERFSLILESASTNQTSMYLCASSFRISVSNQPQHFGDGTRLSIL.

In its sample, this clonotype was seen many times. CDR3 region: CASSEWGSIDEQYF. CDR3 coding DNA: TGCGCCAGCAGTGAGTGGGGGTCGATCGACGAGCAGTACTTC. V is TRBV10-1 and J is TRBJ2-7; possibly TRBD1 or TRBD2 for D (5 bases each). Germline CDR1 WNHNN, CDR2 SYGVQD (reference sequence). The CDR3 loop spans 14 amino acids. V lost 1 base and J 5 bases, leaving 12 bases between the germline ends.

Ten or more counts support this clonotype. This sequence joins TRBV19 and TRBJ2-2, with D hard to call. The ends were cut back, 5 bases at V and 6 bases at J, with 13 bases in the middle. The V gene's germline CDR1 is LNHDA and CDR2 SQIVND (reference sequence). CDR3 length: 14 residues. DNA of the CDR3: TGTGCCAGTAGTGCGGCTAGGTTCCCCGGGGAGCTGTTTTTT. Translated: CASSAARFPGELFF.

This clonotype was detected many times. V usage is TRBV7-2 and J usage is TRBJ2-7; TRBD2 matches 8 bases. Losses at the gene ends were 3 bases for V and 6 bases for J; bases not matched to a gene: 7. Per the germline V gene, CDR1 is SGHTA and CDR2 is FQGNSA. This CDR3 is built from 14 residues. CDR3 region: CASSFLAGSGEQYF. The CDR3 coding sequence is TGTGCCAGCAGCTTTTTAGCGGGATCTGGCGAGCAGTACTTC.

The table lists this clonotype with many counts. The chain recombines TRBV11-3 with TRBJ1-2; perhaps TRBD1 as D (5 bases). Trimming shortened V by 5 bases and J by 2 bases, and 15 bases separated the two germline ends. The germline V gene encodes CDR1 SGHNT and CDR2 YENEEA. CDR3 length: 15 amino acids. As DNA, the CDR3 is TGTGCCAGCAGCGGGGTCAGGCGGGACAACTATGGCTACACCTTC. Translated: CASSGVRRDNYGYTF.

This clonotype was detected ten times or more. J is TRBJ2-7 and V is TRBV7-2; no clear D. This CDR3 comprises 16 residues. Germline V gene sequence: CDR1 SGHTA, CDR2 FQGNSA. Trimming shortened V by 5 bases and J by 1 base, and 18 bases separated the two germline ends. The CDR3 here is CASSQVATVLSYEQYF. CDR3 nucleotide sequence: TGTGCCAGCAGCCAAGTGGCAACTGTCCTATCCTACGAGCAGTACTTC.

This clonotype appeared many times. The chain employs TRBV14 and TRBJ1-1; D remains unclear. CDR3 size: 15 residues. V was trimmed by 3 bases and J by 0 bases, leaving 11 bases between them. CDR1 SGHDN and CDR2 FVKESK come from the germline V gene. The CDR3 coding sequence is TGTGCCAGCAGCCACTACGGGAGAATGAACACTGAAGCTTTCTTT. It codes for CASSHYGRMNTEAFF.

As regards this clonotype: A much larger clone lies one base from this, so it may be a read error. The rearrangement links TRBV6-5 to TRBJ1-3; the D is unclear. CDR1 MNHEY and CDR2 SVGAGI come from the germline V gene. V lost 0 bases and J 3 bases, leaving 15 bases between the germline ends. The CDR3 has 17 residues. The CDR3 nucleotides are TGTGCCAGCAGTTACTCGAGTGCTACTGGGGTTGGAAACACCATATATTTT. Encoded protein: CASSYSSATGVGNTIYF.

This clonotype occurred a few times. This could be a read error, since a much larger clone is one nucleotide away. The chain recombines TRBV28 with TRBJ2-5; TRBD2 aligns across 12 bases. Looked up from germline, CDR1 is MDHEN and CDR2 is SYDVKM. The CDR3 runs 18 residues. The CDR3 region has the DNA TGTGCCAGCAGTTCCGCCTTTGGGCTAGCGGGAGGGGGAGAGACCAAGTACTTC. Translation: CASSSAFGLAGGGETKYF. Full variable domain (missing parts from reference TRBV28 and TRBJ2-5): DVKVTQSSRYLVKRTGEKVFLECVQDMDHENMFWYRQDPGLGLRLIYFSYDVKMKEKGDIPEGYSVSREKKERFSLILESASTNQTSMYLCASSSAFGLAGGGETKYFGPGTRLLVL.

This clonotype has a count of ten or more. The chain uses TRBV2 and TRBJ1-2, with 11 bases matching TRBD1. The germline V gene encodes CDR1 SNHLY and CDR2 FYNNEI. V shed 11 bases, J shed 0 bases, and the junction held 8 bases outside the gene matches. The CDR3 spans 15 residues. This CDR3 is CACGQGASTNYGYTF. CDR3 bases: TGTGCCTGCGGACAGGGGGCCTCCACTAACTATGGCTACACCTTC.

The chain couples TRBV20-1 to TRBJ1-1; the D gene is possibly TRBD1 (5 bases). The CDR3 runs 14 residues. The germline V and J ends were trimmed by 3 bases and 0 bases, with 11 bases remaining between them. Germline V gene data show CDR1 as DFQATT and CDR2 as SNEGSKA (reference sequence). CDR3 sequence reads: CSARERQLNTEAFF. The CDR3, as DNA: TGCAGTGCTAGGGAACGACAGCTGAACACTGAAGCTTTCTTT.

This clonotype came up a few times. A much larger clone is a single base away; this may be a read error. The CDR3 end shows no conserved phenylalanine or tryptophan, and so a read error is likely. This chain uses TRBV6-1 with TRBJ1-2, with D uncertain. The V end was cut by 9 bases, the J end by 4 bases, with 12 bases between. The length of the CDR3 is 12 residues. CDR1 is MNHNS, CDR2 SASEGT, per germline. The CDR3 reads CARRTPGYGYTS. DNA for the CDR3: TGTGCCAGAAGGACCCCTGGCTATGGCTACACCTCC.

This clonotype was observed many times. V usage is TRBV4-1 and J usage is TRBJ2-7; 7 bases line up with TRBD1. Trimming at V came to 0 bases and at J to 4 bases, leaving 3 bases not matched to a gene. Per the germline V gene, CDR1 is MGHRA and CDR2 is YSYEKL. This CDR3 is 14 amino acids long. The CDR3: CASSQDYRGYEQYF. CDR3 in DNA: TGCGCCAGCAGCCAAGATTACAGGGGTTACGAGCAGTACTTC.

This clonotype was seen just once. This rearrangement joins TRBV6-1 to TRBJ2-2; no clear D. The V and J ends lost 7 bases and 5 bases respectively, with 17 bases between them. This CDR3 is built from 15 residues. Germline-derived CDR1 and CDR2 are MNHNS and SASEGT. CDR3 loop: CASTSRTVITGELFF. The CDR3 DNA sequence: TGTGCCAGCACGAGCAGGACGGTGATTACCGGGGAGCTGTTTTTT.

The chain couples TRBV7-3 to TRBJ1-1, with D maybe TRBD1 (6 bases). CDR1 is SGHTA and CDR2 is FQGTGA in the germline V gene. CDR3 length equals 14 residues. V was shortened by 7 bases and J by 1 base, with 13 bases between the two germline ends. CDR3 region: CASTPGAQNTEAFF. The CDR3 DNA sequence: TGTGCCAGCACGCCGGGGGCGCAGAACACTGAAGCTTTCTTT.

This clonotype came up once. The rearrangement joins TRBV15 to TRBJ1-5; tentative D call: TRBD1 (6 bases). The CDR3 totals 15 residues. Trimming stripped 1 base from V and 3 bases from J, with 10 bases between. CDR1 is LNHNV and CDR2 is YYDKDF in the germline V gene (reference sequence). Here the CDR3 reads CATSRVSGVNQPQHF. In DNA form, the CDR3 reads TGTGCCACCAGCAGAGTATCAGGGGTCAATCAGCCCCAGCATTTT.

CDR3 sequence reads: CASRGAPGLAGGTGELFF. The CDR3 coding sequence is TGTGCCAGCAGGGGGGCCCCGGGACTAGCGGGAGGGACCGGGGAGCTGTTTTTT. The chain uses TRBV28 and TRBJ2-2, with 16 bases identical to TRBD2. The V gene end was trimmed by 6 bases and the J gene end by 5 bases; junction bases not matched to a gene: 9. The CDR3 length is 18 residues. Per the germline V gene, CDR1 is MDHEN and CDR2 is SYDVKM.

This chain links TRBV19 with TRBJ2-7; D uncertain. Germline V gene data show CDR1 as LNHDA and CDR2 as SQIVND (reference sequence). V lost 6 bases to trimming and J lost 3 bases, with 15 bases between them. The CDR3 contains 14 residues. CDR3 protein: CASSLGLGRYEQYF. Written as DNA, the CDR3 is TGTGCCAGTAGCCTCGGTCTGGGTCGCTACGAGCAGTACTTC.

As DNA, the CDR3 is TGTGCCAGCAGTGGGAATCGAGGGGGGAGCTACACCTTC. Translated: CASSGNRGGSYTF. The chain links TRBV12-3 or TRBV12-4 to TRBJ1-2; maybe TRBD1 (6 bases). The germline V and J ends were trimmed by 5 bases and 9 bases, with 16 bases remaining between them. The CDR3 runs 13 residues.

This clonotype was detected a few times. This chain links TRBV30 with TRBJ1-1, with 7 bases that match TRBD1. The CDR3 loop spans 12 amino acids. CDR1 and CDR2 (germline): GTSNPN, SVGIG (reference sequence). After removal of 2 bases from V and 4 bases from J, the junction contained 1 base not matched to a gene. The CDR3 sequence: CAWSKGATEAFF. CDR3 DNA sequence: TGTGCCTGGAGTAAGGGGGCCACTGAAGCTTTCTTT.

There are a few counts of this clonotype. In DNA, the CDR3 is TGTGCCAGCACCGCAGATAAGAGGGGCCCCCAGCCCCAGCATTTT. It codes for CASTADKRGPQPQHF. The chain has TRBV12-3 or TRBV12-4 and TRBJ1-5, with TRBD1 as a possible D gene (5 bases). The germline V and J ends were trimmed by 7 bases and 7 bases, with 20 bases remaining between them. The CDR3 length is 15 residues.

Note on this clonotype: Sequence at one end of the junction differs from germline and may be a read error. This rearrangement joins TRBV9 to TRBJ2-5; D may be TRBD2 (5 bases). Germline V gives CDR1 SGDLS, CDR2 YYNGEE. The CDR3 runs to 14 residues. In DNA, the CDR3 is TGTGGCAGCGGCGTAGAGGGTGCTGGGGAGACCCAGTACTTC. Translated, it gives CGSGVEGAGETQYF.